This TCR beta chain was identified in a study of T cell repertoires in cytomegalovirus infection. The overall study: TCR beta signatures that were public indicated CMV infection and matching HLA type.

Germline trimming cut 6 bases from V and 3 bases from J; bases unmatched to any gene: 10. This CDR3 is 15 amino acids long. From germline, CDR1 is MDHEN and CDR2 SYDVKM. TCRdb independently ran MiXCR on the reads; one entry per CDR3 protein. The table shows 680,000 or so distinct CDR3 sequences, with 35% to 40% occurring only once. The rearrangement joins TRBV28 to TRBJ2-7; 8 positions agree with TRBD1. The source of this sequence is a human donor in good health (CMV status not recorded). Some clones in this sample may be carry-over from other donors' samples. The sample was PBMCs. The CDR3 DNA is TGTGCCAGCAGCCCGAATGGACAGGGAATCTACGAGCAGTACTTC. Its protein is CASSPNGQGIYEQYF.